Below, 10 T cell receptor beta chains from the same sample are listed, as sequenced in a study of cytomegalovirus exposure and HLA in healthy donors. Use of 60 Vbeta and 13 Jbeta primers characterized the PCR. Measured with immunoSEQ multiplex PCR; TCRdb has only the in-frame clones, and not every one. The sample yields some 70,000 clones, around 61% seen once. The sequencing input was PBMCs. Receptors originate from a woman in her fifties or sixties in good health and CMV-seronegative.

This chain connects TRBV19 to TRBJ1-1; D gene ambiguous. Per germline, CDR1 LNHDA and CDR2 SQIVND (reference sequence). The CDR3 totals 11 residues. V was shortened by 7 bases and J by 1 base, with 4 bases between the two germline ends. The CDR3 DNA reads as TGTGCCAGTAAACAGAACACTGAAGCTTTCTTT. This gives the protein CASKQNTEAFF.

V usage is TRBV7-8 and J usage is TRBJ1-5; D perhaps matches TRBD1 (5 bases). Germline V gene data show CDR1 as SGHVS and CDR2 as FQNEAQ. The length of the CDR3 is 16 residues. V dropped 0 bases and J dropped 2 bases, with 11 bases sitting between them. DNA for the CDR3: TGTGCCAGCAGCTTAGCTTGGGCAGGGCGCAATCAGCCCCAGCATTTT. Amino acids: CASSLAWAGRNQPQHF.

The rearrangement joins TRBV7-2 to TRBJ2-1; 7 nucleotides agree with TRBD2. The CDR3 contains 17 residues. The germline gives CDR1 SGHTA, CDR2 FQGNSA. Trimming took 2 bases from V and 6 from J; bases not matched to a gene: 13. The DNA for the CDR3 is TGTGCCAGCAGCTTACGCTGGGGAGGGCCGGGAGGCAATGAGCAGTTCTTC. Its protein product is CASSLRWGGPGGNEQFF. Combining the CDR3 with reference TRBV7-2 and TRBJ2-1 gives the whole variable domain GAGVSQSPSNKVTEKGKDVELRCDPISGHTALYWYRQSLGQGLEFLIYFQGNSAPDKSGLPSDRFSAERTGGSVSTLTIQRTQQEDSAVYLCASSLRWGGPGGNEQFFGPGTRLTVL.

This rearrangement joins TRBV30 to TRBJ2-7; TRBD1 is a possible D gene (6 bases). Germline V lookup: CDR1 GTSNPN, CDR2 SVGIG (reference sequence). Between the trimmed V and J ends, which lost 4 bases and 3 bases, there was a span of 16 bases. CDR3 size: 14 residues. CDR3 DNA: TGTGCCTGGATGTGGGGGCCCTCCAACTACGAGCAGTACTTC. Protein: CAWMWGPSNYEQYF.

The rearrangement joins TRBV19 to TRBJ2-3, with D perhaps matching TRBD2 (6 bases). Germline CDR1 is LNHDA and CDR2 is SQIVND (reference sequence). Trimming left V 8 bases short and J 3 bases short, with 12 bases between. The CDR3 is 13 residues long. The CDR3 here is CASGRDGTDTQYF. The CDR3, as DNA: TGTGCCAGTGGGCGGGACGGGACAGATACGCAGTATTTT.

V and J are TRBV11-2 and TRBJ1-3; 8 bases align to TRBD1. Looked up from germline, CDR1 is SGHAT and CDR2 is FQNNGV. This CDR3 is 16 amino acids long. V gave up 5 bases and J gave up 4 bases; unmatched junction bases: 10. CDR3 region: CASSPNTGGLGNTIYF. CDR3 in DNA: TGTGCCAGCAGCCCAAATACAGGGGGTTTAGGAAACACCATATATTTT.

This rearrangement joins TRBV5-4 to TRBJ2-7; D perhaps matches TRBD2 (6 bases). Germline CDR1 SGHNT, CDR2 YYREEE (reference sequence). V was cut by 1 base and J by 3 bases, with 11 bases left in between. CDR3 size: 14 residues. The CDR3 region has the DNA TGTGCCAGCAGCTTGTCCGGGAGTCTCTACGAGCAGTACTTC. This sequence encodes CASSLSGSLYEQYF.

This clone was seen more than once but under ten times. The chain uses TRBV28 and TRBJ1-2; TRBD1 is a possible D gene (6 bases). V lost 4 bases to trimming and J lost 0 bases, with 6 bases between them. Germline V gene sequence: CDR1 MDHEN, CDR2 SYDVKM. The CDR3 is 13 amino acids. The CDR3 reads CASSWTANYGYTF. DNA of the CDR3: TGTGCCAGCAGTTGGACAGCTAACTATGGCTACACCTTC.

Written as DNA, the CDR3 is TGTGCCAGCAGCTTGGGGACAATTTGGACATCGGTAACTGAAGCTTTCTTT. This encodes CASSLGTIWTSVTEAFF. The chain employs TRBV5-8 and TRBJ1-1, with D possibly matching TRBD1 (5 bases). V was cut by 0 bases and J by 5 bases, with 20 bases left in between. Germline V gives CDR1 SGHTS, CDR2 YDEGEE. The CDR3 contains 17 residues.

V and J are TRBV11-2 and TRBJ2-5; a possible D gene is TRBD2 (5 bases). The CDR3 is 16 amino acids. The V end was cut by 3 bases, the J end by 1 base, with 15 bases between. Germline CDR1 SGHAT, CDR2 FQNNGV. For the CDR3, the DNA is TGTGCCAGCAGCTTGGGCGGGCATCCTTCCCAAGAGACCCAGTACTTC. Translating it yields CASSLGGHPSQETQYF.